Listed below are T cell receptor beta chains from one sample, sequenced in a study of cytomegalovirus exposure and HLA in healthy donors. Data came from immunoSEQ multiplex PCR; TCRdb stores just in-frame clones and leaves some out. The sample records 150,000 to 200,000 clones, about 83% being singletons. Sample: PBMCs. Every receptor here comes from a woman younger than 45 in good health and CMV-seronegative. Both conserved end residues are part of each CDR3. Expanded clones get a size class; other rows say once, few or many, or leave the size out.

v_gene: TRBV7-9; j_gene: TRBJ2-7; abundance: few; CDR3aa: CASSLPGSYEQYF
v_gene: TRBV11-2; j_gene: TRBJ1-1; abundance: NA; CDR3aa: CASSWTANTEAFF
v_gene: TRBV19; j_gene: TRBJ2-7; abundance: NA; CDR3aa: CASSMPGYEQYF
v_gene: TRBV10-2; j_gene: TRBJ1-4; abundance: few; CDR3aa: CATRRGLDEKLFF
v_gene: TRBV6-5; j_gene: TRBJ2-7; abundance: NA; CDR3aa: CASSLAGGNEQYF
v_gene: TRBV2; j_gene: TRBJ1-6; abundance: once; CDR3aa: CASKGRDIPFRSPLHF
v_gene: TRBV23-1; j_gene: TRBJ1-2; abundance: NA; CDR3aa: CASSQGGTNNYGYTF
v_gene: TRBV13; j_gene: TRBJ1-6; abundance: few; CDR3aa: CASSVFGDSPLHF
v_gene: TRBV10-2; j_gene: TRBJ1-3; abundance: NA; CDR3aa: CASSESGAVGNTIYF
v_gene: TRBV9; j_gene: TRBJ1-2; abundance: NA; CDR3aa: CASSNRGSNYGYTF
v_gene: TRBV25-1; j_gene: TRBJ2-1; abundance: NA; CDR3aa: CASSGVDRDSYNEQFF
v_gene: TRBV29-1; j_gene: TRBJ1-1; abundance: NA; CDR3aa: CSIWTGGNTEAFF
v_gene: TRBV14; j_gene: TRBJ1-1; abundance: NA; CDR3aa: CASSAWTEFEAFF
v_gene: TRBV7-8; j_gene: TRBJ2-7; abundance: NA; CDR3aa: CASSPQPSGFSNVYEQYF
v_gene: TRBV4-2; j_gene: TRBJ1-5; abundance: NA; CDR3aa: CASSQEWGQGQPQHF
v_gene: TRBV2; j_gene: TRBJ1-5; abundance: NA; CDR3aa: CASSEAGQAAQPQHF
v_gene: TRBV10-3; j_gene: TRBJ2-1; abundance: NA; CDR3aa: CAISDPSGGPYNEQFF
v_gene: TRBV4-2; j_gene: TRBJ2-7; abundance: NA; CDR3aa: CASSQDKGGRWQGRSYEQYF
v_gene: TRBV30; j_gene: NA; abundance: NA; CDR3aa: CAWSVPRTSLNYEQYF
v_gene: TRBV18; j_gene: TRBJ1-1; abundance: NA; CDR3aa: CASSPPSHQRAEAFF
v_gene: TRBV28; j_gene: TRBJ1-1; abundance: NA; CDR3aa: CASKEGPTGNTEAFF
v_gene: TRBV4-1; j_gene: TRBJ2-7; abundance: NA; CDR3aa: CASSQDRGQAYEQYF
v_gene: TRBV7-9; j_gene: TRBJ2-1; abundance: NA; CDR3aa: CASSRLASYNEQFF
v_gene: TRBV4-1; j_gene: TRBJ2-2; abundance: NA; CDR3aa: CASSLTTNTGELFF
v_gene: TRBV6-1; j_gene: TRBJ2-5; abundance: few; CDR3aa: CASSDTGTSWTETQYF
v_gene: TRBV11-2; j_gene: TRBJ1-2; abundance: NA; CDR3aa: CASSSWVDRARYGYTF
v_gene: TRBV7-7; j_gene: TRBJ2-1; abundance: NA; CDR3aa: CASSSGVGEQFF
v_gene: TRBV4-2; j_gene: TRBJ2-3; abundance: NA; CDR3aa: CASSQGQGAVDTQYF
v_gene: TRBV27; j_gene: TRBJ2-1; abundance: NA; CDR3aa: CASRTGGSYNEQFF
v_gene: TRBV5-5; j_gene: TRBJ2-7; abundance: NA; CDR3aa: CASSLVGDYEQYF
v_gene: TRBV5-4; j_gene: TRBJ1-2; abundance: NA; CDR3aa: CASSVRTGWDGYTF
v_gene: TRBV6-1; j_gene: TRBJ1-1; abundance: NA; CDR3aa: CASSEVQENTEAFF
v_gene: TRBV27; j_gene: TRBJ1-2; abundance: NA; CDR3aa: CASRQGGSGYTF
v_gene: TRBV6-5; j_gene: TRBJ2-1; abundance: NA; CDR3aa: CASSYSTAGGNEQFF
v_gene: TRBV6-5; j_gene: TRBJ1-2; abundance: NA; CDR3aa: CASRLTRGTSYGYTF
v_gene: TRBV11-2; j_gene: TRBJ2-2; abundance: NA; CDR3aa: CASSLTPLGGNTGELFF
v_gene: TRBV5-5; j_gene: TRBJ1-1; abundance: NA; CDR3aa: CASSLVWTGDTEAFF